This T cell receptor beta chain is drawn from a study of shared clonotypes between healthy human individuals. As for the study in general: Plates per donor: three CD4 naive, three CD4 memory, two CD8 naive, one CD8 memory.

Trimming cost V 5 bases and J 4 bases, with 18 bases left between them. This CDR3 is 16 amino acids long. Germline V lookup: CDR1 SEHNR, CDR2 FQNEAQ (reference sequence). Profiling relied on immunoSEQ multiplex PCR, and the TCRdb table lists in-frame clones only, not all of them. The sample records under 600,000 clones, roughly 98% being singletons. Naive CD8 populations comprised CD45RO-negative cells positively selected for CCR7, excluding terminally differentiated effector memory CD45RA+ cells. Study-wide results and limits: Among donors, the sharing of clonotypes was expected to be influenced by sequencing depth. Around 4.9% of naive CD4 clonotypes were shared across four donors.

For this clone: Its antigen is unknown.

The V call is TRBV7-9, the J call TRBJ2-1, with no clear D. This clonotype was obtained from a man aged 25 to 40 in good health. Sequenced sample: naive CD8+ T cells sorted from blood. The CDR3 DNA follows: TGTGCCAGCAGCCAACTGGGCGAAAACGAATACAATGAGCAGTTCTTC. Protein sequence: CASSQLGENEYNEQFF.